This record covers a single TCR beta chain. Participants were placed into cohorts based on the clinical history they reported. This specimen belongs to a study of blood T cell repertoires in COVID-19. The wider study: The study drew acute and convalescent COVID-19 samples from the United States, Italy and Spain. Nucleic acid was either cDNA or gDNA, and it came from T cells, B-cell-depleted T cells, or PBMCs.

Original handling: Researchers report that nucleated cell counts were estimated from reference gene primer amplification. The method was immunoSEQ multiplex PCR; TCRdb's version includes in-frame clones alone and lacks a portion of them. The DNA gave D and trimming, while V, J and clone size come from that table. The sample comprises hundreds of thousands of clones, around 87% of which are singletons, and roughly 2.5% rests with the top ten. Trimming took 5 bases from V and 6 from J, leaving 17 bases between them. CDR3 length: 15 residues. CDR1 and CDR2 (germline): SNHLY, FYNNEI. The sequenced sample was PBMCs or T cells enriched from blood (not recorded which). The genes are TRBV2 and TRBJ1-5, with TRBD1 as a possible D gene (5 bases). The origin of this receptor is a woman younger than 35 who had recovered from COVID-19. The CDR3 sequence is CASSRQTVSGQPQHF. In nucleotides, the CDR3 is TGTGCCAGCAGTCGCCAGACAGTCTCTGGTCAGCCCCAGCATTTT.